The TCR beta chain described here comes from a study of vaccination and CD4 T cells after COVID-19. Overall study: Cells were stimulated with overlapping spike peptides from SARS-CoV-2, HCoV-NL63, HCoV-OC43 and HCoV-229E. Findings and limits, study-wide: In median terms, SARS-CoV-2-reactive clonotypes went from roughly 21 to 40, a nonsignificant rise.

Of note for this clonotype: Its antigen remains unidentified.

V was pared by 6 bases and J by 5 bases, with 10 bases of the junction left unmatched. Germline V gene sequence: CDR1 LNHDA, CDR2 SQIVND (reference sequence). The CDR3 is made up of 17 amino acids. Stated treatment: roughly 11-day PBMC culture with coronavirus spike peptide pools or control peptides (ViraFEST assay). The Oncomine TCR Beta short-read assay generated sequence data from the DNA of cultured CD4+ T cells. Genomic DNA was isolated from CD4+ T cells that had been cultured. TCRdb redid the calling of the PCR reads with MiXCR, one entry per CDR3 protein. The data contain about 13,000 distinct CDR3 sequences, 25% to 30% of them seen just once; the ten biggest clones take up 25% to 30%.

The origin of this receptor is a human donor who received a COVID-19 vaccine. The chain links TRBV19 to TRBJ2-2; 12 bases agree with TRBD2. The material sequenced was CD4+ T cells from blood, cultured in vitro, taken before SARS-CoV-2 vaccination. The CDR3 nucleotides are TGTGCCAGTAGGCCTCGGACTAGCGGGGTGGGAACCGGGGAGCTGTTTTTT. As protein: CASRPRTSGVGTGELFF.